The clone carrying this T cell receptor beta chain appeared many times. The sample comes from a study of CD8 T cells in ankylosing spondylitis. V lost 3 bases and J 6 bases, leaving 11 bases between the germline ends. The CDR3 extends over 13 amino acids. TCRdb re-called the 5' RACE reads with MiXCR, one entry per CDR3 protein. Of 150,000 to 200,000 distinct CDR3 sequences in the sample, 18% are singletons; the top ten hold roughly 7.7%. The source is a male donor with ankylosing spondylitis or in good health (not recorded which). The chain employs TRBV12-3 or TRBV12-4 and TRBJ1-2; perhaps TRBD1 as D (6 bases). Sample: blood, either unsorted or a sorted T cell fraction (not recorded which). CDR3 nucleotides: TGTGCCAGCAGTTTGGCCGGGACAAATGGCTACACCTTC. Translation gives CASSLAGTNGYTF.